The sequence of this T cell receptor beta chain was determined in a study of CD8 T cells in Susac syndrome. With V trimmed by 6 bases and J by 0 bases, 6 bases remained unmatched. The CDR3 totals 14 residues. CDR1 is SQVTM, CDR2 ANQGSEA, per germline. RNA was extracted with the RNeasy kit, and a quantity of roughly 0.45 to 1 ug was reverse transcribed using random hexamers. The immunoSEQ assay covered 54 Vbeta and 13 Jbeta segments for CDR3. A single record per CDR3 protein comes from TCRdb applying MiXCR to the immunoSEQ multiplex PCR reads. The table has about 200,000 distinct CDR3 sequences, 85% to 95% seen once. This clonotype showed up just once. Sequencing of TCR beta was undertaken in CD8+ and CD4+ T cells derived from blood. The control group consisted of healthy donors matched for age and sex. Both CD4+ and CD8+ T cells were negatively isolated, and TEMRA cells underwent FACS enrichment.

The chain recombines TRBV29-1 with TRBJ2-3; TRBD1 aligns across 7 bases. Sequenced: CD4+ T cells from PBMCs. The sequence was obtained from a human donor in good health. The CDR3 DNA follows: TGCAGCGTGACACAGGGGCCTAGCACAGATACGCAGTATTTT. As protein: CSVTQGPSTDTQYF.